The 12 T cell receptor beta chains reported below all come from one sample, sequenced in a study of early T cells in non-severe SARS-CoV-2 infection. A single record per CDR3 protein comes from TCRdb applying MiXCR to the 5' RACE reads. The sample records about 83,000 distinct CDR3 sequences, over 9% being singletons. The sample taken for sequencing was whole blood. The receptors were sampled from an adult who was a healthcare worker with PCR-confirmed SARS-CoV-2 infection or an uninfected control (not recorded which).

There are a few counts of this clonotype. The chain joins TRBV9 to TRBJ1-1; D is undetermined. The V and J ends lost 0 bases and 4 bases respectively, with 10 bases between them. This CDR3 region has 14 residues. Germline V lookup: CDR1 SGDLS, CDR2 YYNGEE. The CDR3 coding sequence is TGTGCCAGCAGCGTAGTGGGCTCAAGCACTGAAGCTTTCTTT. As protein: CASSVVGSSTEAFF.

The chain recombines TRBV12-3 or TRBV12-4 with TRBJ2-7, with 9 bases fitting TRBD1. The CDR3 is 14 residues long. V trimming: 6 bases; J trimming: 5 bases; junction bases outside the gene matches: 8. In nucleotides, the CDR3 is TGTGCCAGCAGCCATTCGGGACAGGGCAACGAGCAGTACTTC. Its protein is CASSHSGQGNEQYF.

This clonotype showed up just a few times. The chain links TRBV11-2 to TRBJ2-3, with D tentatively TRBD2 (5 bases). The CDR3 runs 12 residues. Trimming shortened V by 7 bases and J by 10 bases, and 15 bases separated the two germline ends. Germline V gene data show CDR1 as SGHAT and CDR2 as FQNNGV. The CDR3 loop reads CASNPGEPPQYF. DNA for the CDR3: TGTGCCAGCAACCCCGGGGAACCCCCGCAGTATTTT.

This chain uses TRBV12-3 or TRBV12-4 with TRBJ2-3; the D is unclear. Trimming took 7 bases from V and 2 from J, leaving 7 bases between them. The CDR3 is 12 residues long. CDR3 region: CASTGDTDTQYF. Written as DNA, the CDR3 is TGTGCCAGCACAGGCGACACAGATACGCAGTATTTT.

About this clonotype: Its ends do not fully match the called genes, so a read error is possible. The V and J genes are TRBV7-3 and TRBJ2-3; no reliable D call. The CDR3 is made up of 13 amino acids. The germline CDR1 and CDR2 sequences are SGHTA and FQGTGA. This chain's CDR3 is CASSFGRTDTRYF. CDR3 DNA: TGTGCCAGCAGCTTCGGACGCACAGATACGCGGTATTTT.

This clonotype was seen ten or more times. J is TRBJ2-7 and V is TRBV12-3 or TRBV12-4; D not certain. Trimming removed 7 bases at V and 2 bases at J, with 12 bases between. The CDR3 sequence is 13 residues long. The CDR3, as DNA: TGTGCCAGCACCCATGGCTCTGCCTACGAGCAGTACTTC. Amino acids: CASTHGSAYEQYF.

The chain combines TRBV28 with TRBJ2-5, with 9 bases matching TRBD2. The germline gives CDR1 MDHEN, CDR2 SYDVKM. The CDR3 sequence is 15 residues long. The V and J ends lost 5 bases and 4 bases, in that order; junction bases with no gene match: 8. CDR3 DNA sequence: TGTGCCAGCAGTCTTAGCGGGAGTGGGGCAGAGACCCAGTACTTC. This codes for CASSLSGSGAETQYF.

The rearrangement joins TRBV2 to TRBJ1-2; TRBD1 aligns across 8 bases. Germline trimming cut 7 bases from V and 7 bases from J; bases unmatched to any gene: 8. This CDR3 region has 13 residues. Germline assignment: CDR1 SNHLY and CDR2 FYNNEI. CDR3 sequence (DNA): TGTGCCAGCAACCAACAGGGGGATGCTGGCTACACCTTC. Translation: CASNQQGDAGYTF.

A word on this clonotype: One base away lies a much larger clone, so this may be a sequencing read error. The chain uses TRBV10-3 and TRBJ2-1; D not resolved. This CDR3 is built from 11 residues. The germline CDR1 and CDR2 sequences are ENHRY and SYGVKD. The V gene lost 11 bases and the J gene lost 4 bases, with 9 bases spanning the gap. In DNA form, the CDR3 reads TGTGCCTCCGAGGAGTACAATGAGCAGTTCTTC. Protein product: CASEEYNEQFF.

The chain is built from TRBV20-1 and TRBJ1-1; D unclear. With 5 bases removed from V and 3 bases from J, the gap between germline ends came to 10 bases. CDR1 DFQATT and CDR2 SNEGSKA come from the germline V gene (reference sequence). The CDR3 is made up of 12 amino acids. The CDR3 bases are TGCAGTGCTCCCGGGCCCTACACTGAAGCTTTCTTT. Translating it yields CSAPGPYTEAFF.

This clonotype has ten or more counts. V gene TRBV7-9 combines with J gene TRBJ1-1, with 8 bases aligning to TRBD1. The CDR3 is made up of 17 amino acids. V trimming: 3 bases; J trimming: 2 bases; junction bases outside the gene matches: 11. Per germline, CDR1 SEHNR and CDR2 FQNEAQ (reference sequence). DNA for the CDR3: TGTGCCAGCAGCTTGAATCCGGGACAGGCGATAAACACTGAAGCTTTCTTT. Translating gives CASSLNPGQAINTEAFF. Complete variable domain (other parts from reference TRBV7-9 and TRBJ1-1): DTGVSQNPRHKITKRGQNVTFRCDPISEHNRLYWYRQTLGQGPEFLTYFQNEAQLEKSRLLSDRFSAERPKGSFSTLEIQRTEQGDSAMYLCASSLNPGQAINTEAFFGQGTRLTVV.

This clonotype was detected ten times or more. The V and J genes are TRBV11-2 and TRBJ2-1; D ambiguous. The ends were cut back, 2 bases at V and 3 bases at J, with 5 bases in the middle. Germline CDR1 and CDR2: SGHAT and FQNNGV. The CDR3 is made up of 13 amino acids. Written as DNA, the CDR3 is TGTGCCAGCAGCTTACTAAACTACAATGAGCAGTTCTTC. Translation: CASSLLNYNEQFF.